This T cell receptor beta chain is drawn from a study of cytomegalovirus exposure and HLA in healthy donors. PCR primers comprised 60 Vbeta and 13 Jbeta primers. Data came from immunoSEQ multiplex PCR; TCRdb stores just in-frame clones and leaves some out. The repertoire includes about 140,000 clones, over 60% of them detected once, and 2% to 2.5% sits in the top ten. The CDR3 has 17 residues. In germline, CDR1 is WNHNN, CDR2 SYGVQD (reference sequence). After removal of 0 bases from V and 0 bases from J, the junction contained 1 base not matched to a gene. This chain uses TRBV10-1 with TRBJ2-3; 12 bases align to TRBD2. The sample taken for sequencing was PBMCs. The TCR originated in a man between 35 and 55 years old in good health and CMV-seronegative. CDR3 nucleotides: TGCGCCAGCAGTGAGTCGACTAGCGGGGGAAGCACAGATACGCAGTATTTT. Protein: CASSESTSGGSTDTQYF.